This T cell receptor (beta chain) was captured in a study of T cells in Graves' hyperthyroidism and ophthalmopathy. Amplification of TCR beta CDR3 regions used RNA as the template. TCR CDR3 regions were first amplified by RT-PCR with HTBI primers. TCRdb re-called the multiplex PCR reads through MiXCR, storing one row per CDR3 protein. This sample has approximately 480,000 distinct CDR3 sequences, with about 20% found just once. Ten or more counts support this clonotype. The CDR3 spans 14 residues. The ends were cut back, 1 base at V and 2 bases at J, with 9 bases in the middle. CDR1 and CDR2 from the germline V gene are SGHRS and YFSETQ.

The clonotype comes from a man aged 18 to 30 with Graves' hyperthyroidism. Material for sequencing was blood. The V call is TRBV5-1, the J call TRBJ1-2; D gene uncertain. The CDR3 sequence is CASSLRTENYGYTF. DNA of the CDR3: TGCGCCAGCAGCTTGCGGACCGAGAACTATGGCTACACCTTC.